Below, 19 T cell receptor beta chains from the same sample are listed, as sequenced in a study of blood T cell repertoires in COVID-19. Assay: immunoSEQ multiplex PCR; the TCRdb copy retains only in-frame clones and omits some. The table includes roughly 300,000 clones, 80% to 95% detected once. The sequenced material came from PBMCs or T cells enriched from blood (not recorded which). Receptor source: a woman in her 30s who had recovered from COVID-19.

This chain joins TRBV7-9 and TRBJ2-3; TRBD2 agrees at 8 bases. From germline, CDR1 is SEHNR and CDR2 FQNEAQ (reference sequence). This CDR3 region has 15 residues. Trimming cost V 5 bases and J 3 bases; bases outside gene matches: 7. CDR3 DNA: TGTGCCAGCAGCAGGCCGGGGACTAGAACAGATACGCAGTATTTT. Its translation: CASSRPGTRTDTQYF.

This rearrangement joins TRBV2 to TRBJ1-1; 8 nucleotides agree with TRBD1. This CDR3 is built from 14 residues. J was trimmed by 5 bases and V by 7 bases; bases with no gene match: 9. The germline gives CDR1 SNHLY, CDR2 FYNNEI. The CDR3 DNA is TGTGCCAGCATGTTGACAGGGGAAGGGACTGAAGCTTTCTTT. Amino acid sequence: CASMLTGEGTEAFF.

The V call is TRBV28, the J call TRBJ2-5; 7 bases agree with TRBD2. This CDR3 comprises 14 residues. CDR1 and CDR2 from the germline V gene are MDHEN and SYDVKM. J was trimmed by 5 bases and V by 8 bases; bases with no gene match: 11. The CDR3 DNA is TGTGCCAGCCTACAGCGGGGTGAGGGGGAGACCCAGTACTTC. It specifies CASLQRGEGETQYF.

This clone was seen a handful of times. The chain joins TRBV9 to TRBJ2-5; D remains ambiguous. The CDR3 length is 13 residues. Germline V CDR1 and CDR2: SGDLS, YYNGEE. The V and J ends lost 3 bases and 2 bases respectively, with 8 bases between them. The CDR3 here is CASSDGFQETQYF. The CDR3 DNA follows: TGTGCCAGCAGCGACGGGTTTCAAGAGACCCAGTACTTC.

The count of this clone is one. The V and J genes are TRBV19 and TRBJ2-7; D is perhaps TRBD1 (5 bases). The V and J ends lost 7 bases and 0 bases respectively, with 13 bases between them. The CDR3 is 14 residues long. Per germline, CDR1 LNHDA and CDR2 SQIVND (reference sequence). CDR3 region: CASTDSLYSYEQYF. CDR3 DNA: TGTGCCAGTACCGACAGTCTATACTCCTACGAGCAGTACTTC. The full variable domain, rest sourced from reference TRBV19 and TRBJ2-7, is DGGITQSPKYLFRKEGQNVTLSCEQNLNHDAMYWYRQDPGQGLRLIYYSQIVNDFQKGDIAEGYSVSREKKESFPLTVTSAQKNPTAFYLCASTDSLYSYEQYFGPGTRLTVT.

The chain is built from TRBV3-1 (or the pseudogene TRBV3-2) and TRBJ2-3; 12 bases are shared with TRBD2. Germline values: CDR1 LGHDT, CDR2 YNNKEL (reference sequence). The CDR3 is 16 residues long. With 2 bases clipped from V and 4 bases from J, the junction kept 4 bases outside the gene matches. The CDR3 nucleotides are TGTGCCAGCAGCCAACGGACTAGCGGGATTTCAGATACGCAGTATTTT. Its translation is CASSQRTSGISDTQYF.

The chain is built from TRBV27 and TRBJ2-7; a weak D match, TRBD2 (5 bases). V lost 6 bases and J 0 bases, leaving 18 bases between the germline ends. CDR1 and CDR2 (germline): MNHEY, SMNVEV (reference sequence). The CDR3 is made up of 16 amino acids. DNA for the CDR3: TGTGCCAGCAGAAGGAGCGCCCTCCGGGGCTCCTACGAGCAGTACTTC. This sequence encodes CASRRSALRGSYEQYF.

The V call is TRBV28, the J call TRBJ1-3; possibly TRBD1 for D (5 bases). V was shortened by 2 bases and J by 3 bases, with 11 bases between the two germline ends. Germline-derived CDR1 and CDR2 are MDHEN and SYDVKM. This CDR3 is 15 amino acids long. The CDR3 sequence is CASSLGGARGNTIYF. CDR3 sequence (DNA): TGTGCCAGCAGTTTAGGCGGGGCTCGTGGAAACACCATATATTTT.

The CDR3 loop is CASRATGVGNTIYF. DNA of the CDR3: TGTGCCAGCAGAGCGACAGGGGTCGGAAACACCATATATTTT. V and J are TRBV28 and TRBJ1-3, with 8 bases lining up with TRBD1. Germline V lookup: CDR1 MDHEN, CDR2 SYDVKM. After removal of 6 bases from V and 4 bases from J, the junction contained 5 bases not matched to a gene. CDR3 length: 14 amino acids.

The chain couples TRBV7-9 to TRBJ2-7; D is possibly TRBD1 (5 bases). The CDR3 runs to 14 residues. Between the trimmed V and J ends, which lost 4 bases and 1 base, there was a span of 11 bases. The germline V gene encodes CDR1 SEHNR and CDR2 FQNEAQ (reference sequence). The CDR3 loop is CASSSVGPSYEQYF. The CDR3 DNA sequence: TGTGCCAGCAGCTCCGTGGGGCCATCCTACGAGCAGTACTTC.

This chain joins TRBV7-2 and TRBJ1-5; possible D gene TRBD1, 5 bases. V was pared by 6 bases and J by 0 bases, with 9 bases between. Germline CDR1 reads SGHTA; CDR2 reads FQGNSA. The CDR3 totals 14 residues. CDR3 residues: CASSQTGSNQPQHF. In nucleotides, the CDR3 is TGTGCCAGCAGTCAAACAGGTAGCAATCAGCCCCAGCATTTT. Drawing the rest from reference TRBV7-2 and TRBJ1-5, the complete variable domain is GAGVSQSPSNKVTEKGKDVELRCDPISGHTALYWYRQSLGQGLEFLIYFQGNSAPDKSGLPSDRFSAERTGGSVSTLTIQRTQQEDSAVYLCASSQTGSNQPQHFGDGTRLSIL.

This clone was picked up one time. The V and J genes are TRBV9 and TRBJ2-5; D is possibly TRBD1 (6 bases). Trimming took 4 bases from V and 7 from J, leaving 8 bases between them. The CDR3 runs 11 residues. From germline, CDR1 is SGDLS and CDR2 YYNGEE. This CDR3 reads CASSRGGTQYF. The CDR3 region has the DNA TGTGCCAGCAGCAGAGGGGGGACCCAGTACTTC.

The chain carries TRBV7-9 and TRBJ2-7; 8 nucleotides line up with TRBD1. The V gene's germline CDR1 is SEHNR and CDR2 FQNEAQ (reference sequence). CDR3 length: 17 amino acids. The trim removed 5 bases at V and 0 bases at J, leaving 12 bases unmatched. CDR3 in DNA: TGTGCCAGCAGCACCCCGGGGGACAGGTTGAGCTCCTACGAGCAGTACTTC. Translation: CASSTPGDRLSSYEQYF.

This chain joins TRBV27 and TRBJ2-7, with 14 bases that match TRBD2. The CDR3 runs 18 residues. The germline gives CDR1 MNHEY, CDR2 SMNVEV (reference sequence). The J segment lost 0 bases and the V segment lost 5 bases, leaving 9 bases of the junction unmatched. CDR3 loop: CASSPTSGRASASYEQYF. The CDR3 DNA reads as TGTGCCAGCAGTCCGACTAGCGGGAGGGCCTCAGCCTCCTACGAGCAGTACTTC.

The table lists this clone with a count of one. The chain uses TRBV10-3 and TRBJ2-7; tentatively, D is TRBD1 (5 bases). Germline V CDR1 and CDR2: ENHRY, SYGVKD. The CDR3 is 11 amino acids. Trimming shortened V by 4 bases and J by 5 bases, and 6 bases separated the two germline ends. The CDR3 sequence: CAISAGNEQYF. DNA of the CDR3: TGTGCCATCAGTGCAGGGAACGAGCAGTACTTC.

V gene TRBV11-3 combines with J gene TRBJ2-2, with 9 bases matching TRBD2. Germline values: CDR1 SGHNT, CDR2 YENEEA. After removal of 8 bases from V and 1 base from J, the junction contained 5 bases not matched to a gene. The CDR3 totals 15 residues. The chain's CDR3 is CASAGTSWNTGELFF. CDR3 nucleotide sequence: TGTGCCAGCGCCGGGACTAGCTGGAACACCGGGGAGCTGTTTTTT.

The genes are TRBV27 and TRBJ1-1, with 7 nucleotides matching TRBD1. The CDR3 has 13 residues. V trimming: 4 bases; J trimming: 6 bases; junction bases outside the gene matches: 5. Germline V gene sequence: CDR1 MNHEY, CDR2 SMNVEV (reference sequence). CDR3 protein: CASSSYRGPEAFF. The CDR3 bases are TGTGCCAGCAGTTCGTACAGGGGTCCTGAAGCTTTCTTT.

This rearrangement joins TRBV6-4 to TRBJ2-6, with 11 bases matching TRBD2. Germline V lookup: CDR1 MRHNA, CDR2 SNTAGT. V lost 6 bases to trimming and J lost 4 bases; unmatched junction nucleotides: 8. The CDR3 extends over 17 amino acids. The CDR3, as DNA: TGTGCCAGCAGAAAGACTAGCGGGGTTAAAGGGGCCAACGTCCTGACTTTC. Its protein product is CASRKTSGVKGANVLTF.

The rearrangement joins TRBV27 to TRBJ2-7; the match to TRBD2 covers 10 bases. The germline CDR1 and CDR2 sequences are MNHEY and SMNVEV (reference sequence). J was trimmed by 3 bases and V by 3 bases; bases with no gene match: 14. The CDR3 is 18 residues long. CDR3 sequence reads: CASSFRGAASGSYYEQYF. CDR3 bases: TGTGCCAGCAGTTTTAGGGGCGCTGCTAGCGGGAGTTACTACGAGCAGTACTTC.